A single sample is the source of the 26 T cell receptor beta chains below, sequenced in a study of CD8+CD57+ T cells in acquired aplastic anemia. The template for TCR beta VDJ and CDR3 sequence profiling was genomic DNA. MiXCR was run by TCRdb on the reads, yielding one entry per CDR3 protein. The sample includes 100,000 to 150,000 distinct CDR3 sequences, 40% to 60% of them seen just once. The source material was sorted CD4+, CD8+, or CD8+CD57+ T cells (not recorded which) from PBMCs. The receptors were sampled from a human donor in good health, serving as a control.

This clonotype showed up many times. CDR3 in amino acids: CASGPRDGGFEPQHF. CDR3 in DNA: TGTGCCAGCGGCCCCCGGGACGGGGGTTTTGAGCCCCAGCATTTT. J is TRBJ1-5 and V is TRBV6-1; D is perhaps TRBD1 (5 bases). In germline, CDR1 is MNHNS, CDR2 SASEGT. This CDR3 is 15 amino acids long. The ends were cut back, 8 bases at V and 8 bases at J, with 22 bases in the middle.

This sequence joins TRBV25-1 and TRBJ2-7; 9 bases are a match to TRBD1. Germline V lookup: CDR1 MGHDK, CDR2 SYGVNS. Germline trimming cut 5 bases from V and 1 base from J; bases unmatched to any gene: 9. This CDR3 comprises 16 residues. The CDR3 bases are TGTGCCAGCAGTAATGTTGGGACAGGGAATTCCTACGAGCAGTACTTC. Encoded protein: CASSNVGTGNSYEQYF.

In its sample, this clonotype was seen once. The rearrangement uses TRBV2 and TRBJ2-1, with 9 positions matching TRBD1. The CDR3 is made up of 13 amino acids. J lost 7 bases, V lost 8 bases, and 6 bases had no gene match. The germline gives CDR1 SNHLY, CDR2 FYNNEI. CDR3 amino acids: CASLDRGRNEQFF. CDR3 DNA: TGTGCCAGCTTAGACAGGGGGAGGAATGAGCAGTTCTTC.

This clonotype came up many times. V usage is TRBV5-1 and J usage is TRBJ2-5, with TRBD1 matching 7 bases. V shed 2 bases and J 6 bases; nucleotides not matched to a gene: 4. Germline assignment: CDR1 SGHRS and CDR2 YFSETQ. The CDR3 length is 13 residues. Written as DNA, the CDR3 is TGCGCCAGCAGCTTCGGACAGGACAAGACCCAGTACTTC. It translates to CASSFGQDKTQYF.

The chain carries TRBV24-1 and TRBJ2-5, with unresolved D. V lost 12 bases to trimming and J lost 4 bases, with 14 bases between them. The CDR3 totals 12 residues. The germline V gene encodes CDR1 KGHDR and CDR2 SFDVKD. CDR3 sequence reads: CASSDQSETQYF. DNA for the CDR3: TGTGCCTCCTCTGACCAGTCAGAGACCCAGTACTTC.

The rearrangement uses TRBV10-3 and TRBJ2-5; tentatively, D is TRBD1 (5 bases). Matching the DNA end better, TRBJ2-7 makes the J call doubtful. The CDR3 length is 12 residues. Germline CDR1 is ENHRY and CDR2 is SYGVKD. The CDR3 DNA follows: TGTGCCATCAGTGCAGGGCGGCACGAGCAGTACTTC. Translated, it gives CAISAGRHEQYF.

This clonotype was found a few times. Just one base apart from a much larger clone, this may be a read error. The chain uses TRBV10-3 and TRBJ1-5; weak D call: TRBD1 (6 bases). The CDR3 sequence is 13 residues long. Germline values: CDR1 ENHRY, CDR2 SYGVKD. Here the CDR3 DNA reads TGTGCCAGCAGTTTACAGGGACGTCAGCCCCGGCATTTT. Protein product: CASSLQGRQPRHF.

This clonotype was detected a few times. The junction departs from germline at one end; a sequencing error may be responsible. The chain recombines TRBV9 with TRBJ2-7, with D perhaps TRBD2 (6 bases). The CDR3 length is 15 residues. The germline V gene encodes CDR1 SGDLS and CDR2 YYNGEE. CDR3 nucleotide sequence: TGTGCCAGCGGCGTAGAGGCAAGGACTACCTACGAGCAGTACTTC. As protein: CASGVEARTTYEQYF.

This clonotype was counted many times. The rearrangement uses TRBV6-5 and TRBJ2-7; 7 bases are shared with TRBD2. Trimming at V came to 2 bases and at J to 5 bases, leaving 12 bases not matched to a gene. The CDR3 runs 16 residues. CDR1 is MNHEY and CDR2 is SVGAGI in the germline V gene. CDR3 residues: CASSYVTGGTSNEQYF. The CDR3 bases are TGTGCCAGCAGTTACGTGACGGGGGGAACCTCTAACGAGCAGTACTTC.

At least ten counts were recorded for this clonotype. This chain connects TRBV12-3 or TRBV12-4 to TRBJ2-3; weak D call: TRBD2 (6 bases). The CDR3 has 18 amino acids. V was trimmed by 6 bases and J by 2 bases, leaving 24 bases between them. CDR3 residues: CASRNGAGPLPFTDTQYF. CDR3 DNA sequence: TGTGCCAGCAGGAACGGGGCGGGGCCGCTTCCTTTCACAGATACGCAGTATTTT.

CDR3 DNA sequence: TGTGCCAGCACCCAACTTGGGAGCTATGGCTACACCTTC. Translated: CASTQLGSYGYTF. This chain links TRBV6-1 with TRBJ1-2; D remains unclear. The CDR3 consists of 13 residues. Trimming pared 7 bases from V and 4 bases from J, leaving 13 bases between. Germline CDR1 and CDR2: MNHNS and SASEGT.

This chain links TRBV20-1 with TRBJ2-1; 16 positions agree with TRBD2. The V segment lost 5 bases and the J segment 6 bases; nucleotides outside the gene matches: 10. This CDR3 is 17 amino acids long. In germline, CDR1 is DFQATT, CDR2 SNEGSKA (reference sequence). Written as DNA, the CDR3 is TGCAGTGCTTCCGGGACAGGGACTAGCGGGGGGGGCAATGAGCAGTTCTTC. It specifies CSASGTGTSGGGNEQFF.

The gene calls are TRBV7-3 and TRBJ2-5; D is undetermined. CDR1 is SGHTA, CDR2 FQGTGA, per germline. The CDR3 contains 13 residues. The V end was cut by 4 bases, the J end by 1 base, with 7 bases between. The CDR3 protein is CASSSLVQETQYF. CDR3 coding DNA: TGTGCCAGCAGCTCCCTGGTCCAAGAGACCCAGTACTTC. Supplemented by reference TRBV7-3 and TRBJ2-5, the full variable domain reads GAGVSQTPSNKVTEKGKYVELRCDPISGHTALYWYRQSLGQGPEFLIYFQGTGAADDSGLPNDRFFAVRPEGSVSTLKIQRTERGDSAVYLCASSSLVQETQYFGPGTRLLVL.

V and J are TRBV20-1 and TRBJ2-3, with D perhaps given as TRBD1 or TRBD2 (6 bases each). This CDR3 contains 12 residues. CDR1 and CDR2 (germline): DFQATT, SNEGSKA (reference sequence). V lost 3 bases to trimming and J lost 11 bases, with 15 bases between them. The chain's CDR3 is CSARGGGIEQYF. Written as DNA, the CDR3 is TGCAGTGCTAGGGGGGGCGGGATTGAGCAGTATTTT.

The rearrangement uses TRBV25-1 and TRBJ2-1, with D perhaps TRBD1 (6 bases). This CDR3 spans 16 amino acids. Trimming shortened V by 6 bases and J by 6 bases, and 21 bases separated the two germline ends. Per germline, CDR1 MGHDK and CDR2 SYGVNS. In DNA, the CDR3 is TGTGCCAGCAGCCCGGGACAAGCACTTATGGTCAATGAGCAGTTCTTC. Residues: CASSPGQALMVNEQFF.

In this sample, this clonotype turned up many times. V is TRBV2 and J is TRBJ2-1; TRBD2 matches 12 bases. In germline, CDR1 is SNHLY, CDR2 FYNNEI. The CDR3 length is 15 residues. The V and J ends lost 6 bases and 7 bases, in that order; junction bases with no gene match: 7. The DNA of the CDR3 is TGTGCCAGCAGCGCAGGACTAGCGGGGCTAAATGAGCAGTTCTTC. It codes for CASSAGLAGLNEQFF.

The chain has TRBV7-9 and TRBJ2-5; D call uncertain. This CDR3 is 12 amino acids long. V was cut by 5 bases and J by 6 bases, with 10 bases left in between. Germline assignment: CDR1 SEHNR and CDR2 FQNEAQ (reference sequence). The CDR3 coding sequence is TGTGCCAGCAGCCCTCTATTTAAGACCCAGTACTTC. Encoded protein: CASSPLFKTQYF.

The chain combines TRBV6-5 with TRBJ1-2; 9 nucleotides match TRBD1. The CDR3 covers 15 residues. The germline V gene encodes CDR1 MNHEY and CDR2 SVGAGI. Losses at the gene ends were 4 bases for V and 3 bases for J; bases not matched to a gene: 6. Here the CDR3 reads CASSWTGDEDYGYTF. DNA for the CDR3: TGTGCCAGCAGTTGGACAGGGGACGAGGACTATGGCTACACCTTC.

Comment on this clonotype: A much larger clone lies a single base off, so this may be a read error. This sequence joins TRBV12-3 or TRBV12-4 and TRBJ1-4; the D gene is possibly TRBD1 (5 bases). The CDR3 is 14 amino acids. DNA for the CDR3: TGTGCCGGCAGTTTACGGGGGGAAAGTGAAAAACTGTTTTTT. Amino acids: CAGSLRGESEKLFF.

This clonotype has a count of ten or more. The chain uses TRBV2 and TRBJ1-2; a weak D match, TRBD1 (5 bases). Trimming took 7 bases from V and 4 from J, leaving 16 bases between them. Germline CDR1 is SNHLY and CDR2 is FYNNEI. The CDR3 has 14 residues. This CDR3 is CASKPPGLAYGYTF. CDR3 sequence (DNA): TGTGCCAGCAAACCACCGGGACTGGCCTATGGCTACACCTTC. The full variable domain, completed using reference TRBV2 and TRBJ1-2, is EPEVTQTPSHQVTQMGQEVILRCVPISNHLYFYWYRQILGQKVEFLVSFYNNEISEKSEIFDDQFSVERPDGSNFTLKIRSTKLEDSAMYFCASKPPGLAYGYTFGSGTRLTVV.

The rearrangement uses TRBV29-1 and TRBJ2-1, with D maybe TRBD2 (6 bases). This CDR3 comprises 15 residues. Germline-derived CDR1 and CDR2 are SQVTM and ANQGSEA. V was pared by 0 bases and J by 5 bases, with 14 bases between. CDR3 in amino acids: CSVEDLAFYDNEQFF. Here the CDR3 DNA reads TGCAGCGTTGAAGATCTAGCGTTCTATGACAATGAGCAGTTCTTC.

In this sample, this clonotype turned up many times. The rearrangement links TRBV5-6 to TRBJ1-4; D gene ambiguous. V lost 0 bases to trimming and J lost 8 bases, with 5 bases between them. This CDR3 region has 12 residues. Germline CDR1 SGHDT, CDR2 YYEEEE. CDR3 sequence (DNA): TGTGCCAGCAGCTTGGTAACCGAAAAACTGTTTTTT. This translates into CASSLVTEKLFF.

V gene TRBV2 combines with J gene TRBJ1-5, with 7 bases that match TRBD1. The CDR3 loop spans 15 amino acids. After removal of 1 base from V and 7 bases from J, the junction contained 7 bases not matched to a gene. Germline V gene lookup returns CDR1 SNHLY and CDR2 FYNNEI. CDR3 amino acids: CASSEGRQGGQPQHF. CDR3 DNA sequence: TGTGCCAGCAGTGAAGGTAGACAGGGTGGGCAGCCCCAGCATTTT.

In its sample, this clonotype was seen many times. V usage is TRBV20-1 and J usage is TRBJ2-3; D not resolved. Germline-derived CDR1 and CDR2 are DFQATT and SNEGSKA (reference sequence). The CDR3 has 13 amino acids. Trimming removed 0 bases at V and 5 bases at J, with 9 bases between. The CDR3 sequence is CSARDPSLDTQYF. CDR3 nucleotide sequence: TGCAGTGCTAGAGATCCCTCTCTAGATACGCAGTATTTT.

The V call is TRBV24-1, the J call TRBJ1-6; 9 bases are a match to TRBD1. Germline V gives CDR1 KGHDR, CDR2 SFDVKD. V gave up 3 bases and J gave up 8 bases; unmatched junction bases: 13. This CDR3 region has 18 residues. CDR3 nucleotide sequence: TGTGCCACCAGTGATCCCCCGGGTGGCCGGGACAGGGATTCACCCCTCCACTTT. Translating gives CATSDPPGGRDRDSPLHF.

This sequence joins TRBV29-1 and TRBJ2-1, with 9 bases aligning to TRBD2. The ends lost 5 bases at V and 6 bases at J; junction bases unmatched: 8. Germline V gene data show CDR1 as SQVTM and CDR2 as ANQGSEA. This CDR3 comprises 14 residues. The CDR3 sequence is CSVSKRGVGNEQFF. The DNA of the CDR3 is TGCAGCGTTAGTAAGCGGGGGGTCGGCAATGAGCAGTTCTTC.